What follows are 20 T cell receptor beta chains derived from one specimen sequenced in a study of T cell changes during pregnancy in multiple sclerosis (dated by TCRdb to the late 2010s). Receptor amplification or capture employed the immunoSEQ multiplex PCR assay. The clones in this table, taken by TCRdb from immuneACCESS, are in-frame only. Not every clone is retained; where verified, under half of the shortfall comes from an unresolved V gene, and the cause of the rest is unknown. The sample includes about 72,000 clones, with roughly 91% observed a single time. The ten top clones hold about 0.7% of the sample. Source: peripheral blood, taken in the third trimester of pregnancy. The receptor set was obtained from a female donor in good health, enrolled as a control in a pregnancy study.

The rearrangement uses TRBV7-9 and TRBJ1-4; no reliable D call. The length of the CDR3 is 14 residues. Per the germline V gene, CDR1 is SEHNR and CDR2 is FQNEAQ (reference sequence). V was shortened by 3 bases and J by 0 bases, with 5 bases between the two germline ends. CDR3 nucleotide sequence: TGTGCCAGCAGCTTTGGGCCAACTAATGAAAAACTGTTTTTT. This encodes CASSFGPTNEKLFF.

CDR3 bases: TGTGCCAGCTCTTTCGGGGTGGAGACCCAGTACTTC. Protein product: CASSFGVETQYF. The chain combines TRBV5-4 with TRBJ2-5, with D possibly being TRBD2 (5 bases). Germline lookup yields CDR1 SGHNT and CDR2 YYREEE (reference sequence). The CDR3 extends over 12 amino acids. V shed 7 bases and J shed 5 bases, with 12 bases lying between them.

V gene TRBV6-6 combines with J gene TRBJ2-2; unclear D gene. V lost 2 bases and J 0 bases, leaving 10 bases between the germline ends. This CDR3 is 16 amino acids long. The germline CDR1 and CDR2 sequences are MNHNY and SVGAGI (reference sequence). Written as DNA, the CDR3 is TGTGCCAGCAGTTACCTTGCGGAATCGAACACCGGGGAGCTGTTTTTT. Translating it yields CASSYLAESNTGELFF.

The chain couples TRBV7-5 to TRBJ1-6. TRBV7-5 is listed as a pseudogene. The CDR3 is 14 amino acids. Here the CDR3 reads CARSLGAGISPLHF. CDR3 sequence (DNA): TGTGCCAGAAGCTTAGGGGCGGGAATTTCACCCCTCCACTTT.

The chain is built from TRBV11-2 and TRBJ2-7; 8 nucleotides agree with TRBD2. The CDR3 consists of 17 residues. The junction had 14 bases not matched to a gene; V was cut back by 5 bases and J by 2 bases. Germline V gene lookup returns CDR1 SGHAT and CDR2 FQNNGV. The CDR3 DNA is TGTGCCAGCAGCACCTCAAGTCTAGCGGGTCATACCTACGAGCAGTACTTC. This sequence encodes CASSTSSLAGHTYEQYF.

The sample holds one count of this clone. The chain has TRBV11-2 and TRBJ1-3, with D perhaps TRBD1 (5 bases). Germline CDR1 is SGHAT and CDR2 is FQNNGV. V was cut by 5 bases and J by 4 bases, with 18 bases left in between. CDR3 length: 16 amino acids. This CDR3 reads CASSATVIAAGNTIYF. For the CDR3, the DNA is TGTGCCAGCAGCGCGACAGTCATCGCCGCAGGAAACACCATATATTTT.

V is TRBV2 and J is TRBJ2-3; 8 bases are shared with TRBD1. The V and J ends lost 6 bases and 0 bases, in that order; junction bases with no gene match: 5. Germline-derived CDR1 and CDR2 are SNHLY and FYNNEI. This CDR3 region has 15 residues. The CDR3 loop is CASRGTGVSTDTQYF. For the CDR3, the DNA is TGTGCCAGCAGGGGGACAGGCGTTAGCACAGATACGCAGTATTTT.

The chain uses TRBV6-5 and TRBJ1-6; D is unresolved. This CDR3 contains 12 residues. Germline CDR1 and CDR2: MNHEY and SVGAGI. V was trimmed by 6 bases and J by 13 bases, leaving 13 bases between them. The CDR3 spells CASSGEGRPLHF. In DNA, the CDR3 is TGTGCCAGCAGCGGGGAGGGTCGGCCCCTCCACTTT.

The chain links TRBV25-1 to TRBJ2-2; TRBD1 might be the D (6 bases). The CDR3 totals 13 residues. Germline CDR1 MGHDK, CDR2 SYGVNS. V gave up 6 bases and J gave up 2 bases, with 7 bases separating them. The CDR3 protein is CASRGQNTGELFF. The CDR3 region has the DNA TGTGCCAGCAGGGGACAAAACACCGGGGAGCTGTTTTTT.

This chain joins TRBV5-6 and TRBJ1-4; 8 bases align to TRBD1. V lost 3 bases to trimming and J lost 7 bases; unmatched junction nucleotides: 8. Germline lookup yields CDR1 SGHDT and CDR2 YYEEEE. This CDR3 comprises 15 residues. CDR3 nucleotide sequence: TGTGCCAGCAGCTCGGGTGGACAGGGTGGTGAAAAACTGTTTTTT. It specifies CASSSGGQGGEKLFF.

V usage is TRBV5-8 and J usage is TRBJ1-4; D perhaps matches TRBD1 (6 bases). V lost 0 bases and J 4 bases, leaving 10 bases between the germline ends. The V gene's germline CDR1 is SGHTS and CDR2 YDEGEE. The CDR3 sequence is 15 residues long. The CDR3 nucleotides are TGTGCCAGCAGCTTGGAGGCCAGGGGTAATGAAAAACTGTTTTTT. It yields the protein CASSLEARGNEKLFF. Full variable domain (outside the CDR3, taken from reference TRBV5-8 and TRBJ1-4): EAGVTQSPTHLIKTRGQQATLRCSPISGHTSVYWYQQALGLGLQFLLWYDEGEERNRGNFPPRFSGRQFPNYSSELNVNALELEDSALYLCASSLEARGNEKLFFGSGTQLSVL.

The CDR3 region is CASSYGDSGYGYTF. The CDR3 coding sequence is TGCGCCAGCAGCTATGGGGACAGCGGCTATGGCTACACCTTC. J is TRBJ1-2 and V is TRBV5-1; TRBD1 aligns across 7 bases. This CDR3 comprises 14 residues. Germline lookup yields CDR1 SGHRS and CDR2 YFSETQ. Trimming cost V 3 bases and J 4 bases; bases outside gene matches: 6.

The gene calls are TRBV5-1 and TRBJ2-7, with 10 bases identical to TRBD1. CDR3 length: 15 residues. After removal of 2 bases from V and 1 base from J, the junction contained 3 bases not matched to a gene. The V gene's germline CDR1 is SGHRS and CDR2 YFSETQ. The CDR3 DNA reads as TGCGCCAGCAGCTTCCCGGGACAGGGGTCCTACGAGCAGTACTTC. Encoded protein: CASSFPGQGSYEQYF. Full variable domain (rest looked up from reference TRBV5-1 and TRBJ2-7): KAGVTQTPRYLIKTRGQQVTLSCSPISGHRSVSWYQQTPGQGLQFLFEYFSETQRNKGNFPGRFSGRQFSNSRSEMNVSTLELGDSALYLCASSFPGQGSYEQYFGPGTRLTVT.

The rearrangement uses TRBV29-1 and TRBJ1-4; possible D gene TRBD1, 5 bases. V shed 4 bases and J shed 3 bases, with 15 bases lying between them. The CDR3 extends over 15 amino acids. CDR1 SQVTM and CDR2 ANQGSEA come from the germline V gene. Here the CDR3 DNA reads TGCAGCGTTGGCACGGGGCGGGGGTCTAATGAAAAACTGTTTTTT. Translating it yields CSVGTGRGSNEKLFF.

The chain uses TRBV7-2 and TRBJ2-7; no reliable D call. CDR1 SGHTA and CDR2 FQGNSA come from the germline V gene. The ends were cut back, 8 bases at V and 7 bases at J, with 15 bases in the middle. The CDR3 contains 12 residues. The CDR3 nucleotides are TGTGCCAGCGGTAAGACAAACTTTGAGCAGTACTTC. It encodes CASGKTNFEQYF. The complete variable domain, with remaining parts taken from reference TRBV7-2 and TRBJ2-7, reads GAGVSQSPSNKVTEKGKDVELRCDPISGHTALYWYRQSLGQGLEFLIYFQGNSAPDKSGLPSDRFSAERTGGSVSTLTIQRTQQEDSAVYLCASGKTNFEQYFGPGTRLTVT.

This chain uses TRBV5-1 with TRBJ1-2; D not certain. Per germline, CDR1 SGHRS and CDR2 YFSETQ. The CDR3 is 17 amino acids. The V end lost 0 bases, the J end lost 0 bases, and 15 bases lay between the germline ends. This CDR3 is CASSLGAATVANYGYTF. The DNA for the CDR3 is TGCGCCAGCAGCTTGGGTGCGGCTACGGTAGCTAACTATGGCTACACCTTC.

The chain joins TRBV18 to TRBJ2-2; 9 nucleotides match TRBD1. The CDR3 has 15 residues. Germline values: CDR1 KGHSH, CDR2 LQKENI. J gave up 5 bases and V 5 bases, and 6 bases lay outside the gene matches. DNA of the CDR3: TGTGCCAGCTCAGAGTGGACAGGGGAAACCGGGGAGCTGTTTTTT. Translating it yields CASSEWTGETGELFF.

The CDR3 loop reads CASSLGGGVGYTF. The CDR3 coding sequence is TGCGCCAGCAGCTTGGGAGGCGGCGTCGGCTACACCTTC. The chain recombines TRBV5-1 with TRBJ1-2, with no clear D. Germline V CDR1 and CDR2: SGHRS, YFSETQ. The CDR3 length is 13 residues. The V end was cut by 0 bases, the J end by 8 bases, with 11 bases between.

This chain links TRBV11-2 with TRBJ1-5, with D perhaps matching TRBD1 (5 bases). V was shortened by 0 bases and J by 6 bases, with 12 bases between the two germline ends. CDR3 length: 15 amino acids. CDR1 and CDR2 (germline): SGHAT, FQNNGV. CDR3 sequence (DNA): TGTGCCAGCAGCTTAGATACGGGGGGGGGTCAGCCCCAGCATTTT. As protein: CASSLDTGGGQPQHF.

For the CDR3, the DNA is TGCGCCAGCAGTGGTCGACTACCGGGACAGGGTTTTGGCGAGCAGTACTTC. Its protein is CASSGRLPGQGFGEQYF. The chain is built from TRBV10-1 and TRBJ2-7; 9 nucleotides match TRBD1. The V gene end was trimmed by 4 bases and the J gene end by 6 bases; junction bases not matched to a gene: 16. The CDR3 has 17 residues. Germline values: CDR1 WNHNN, CDR2 SYGVQD (reference sequence).